The clone carrying this T cell receptor (beta chain) has a handful of counts. The target antigen is unknown. Germline V gene data show CDR1 as SGHRS and CDR2 as YFSETQ. The length of the CDR3 is 14 residues. Trimming stripped 0 bases from V and 0 bases from J, with 4 bases between. The record originates from a study of vaccination effects on CD4 cells after COVID-19. Study-wide context: Post-vaccine specimens arrived a median 72 days past the second dose. Study-wide results and caveats: In the late period after vaccination, infection- and vaccine-induced clones contracted markedly.

Some clones are missing from TCRdb's copy, which holds only in-frame ones; the method was immunoSEQ multiplex PCR. Here the sample spans under 35,000 clones, over 55% being singletons. Peptide-pool stimulation followed by sequencing identified expanded antigen-specific CD4+ clonotypes in the ViraFEST assay. With roughly 10 days of culture completed, CD4+ T cells were isolated. As their vaccination, participants received two doses of either BNT162b2 or mRNA-1273. Previously uninfected by SARS-CoV-2, the vaccine recipients also showed negative nucleocapsid antibodies. Cultivation was performed at roughly 2.2 million PBMC per well with 9 to 10 IU/ml IL-2 and about 10 ug/ml peptides added.

The receptor comes from a human donor who received a COVID-19 vaccine. The sequenced sample was CD4+ T cells from PBMCs cultured with SARS-CoV-2 spike peptides, obtained after COVID-19 vaccination. This chain uses TRBV5-1 with TRBJ1-3, with unresolved D. CDR3 nucleotides: TGCGCCAGCAGCTTGGTTGGCTCTGGAAACACCATATATTTT. It is translated as CASSLVGSGNTIYF.